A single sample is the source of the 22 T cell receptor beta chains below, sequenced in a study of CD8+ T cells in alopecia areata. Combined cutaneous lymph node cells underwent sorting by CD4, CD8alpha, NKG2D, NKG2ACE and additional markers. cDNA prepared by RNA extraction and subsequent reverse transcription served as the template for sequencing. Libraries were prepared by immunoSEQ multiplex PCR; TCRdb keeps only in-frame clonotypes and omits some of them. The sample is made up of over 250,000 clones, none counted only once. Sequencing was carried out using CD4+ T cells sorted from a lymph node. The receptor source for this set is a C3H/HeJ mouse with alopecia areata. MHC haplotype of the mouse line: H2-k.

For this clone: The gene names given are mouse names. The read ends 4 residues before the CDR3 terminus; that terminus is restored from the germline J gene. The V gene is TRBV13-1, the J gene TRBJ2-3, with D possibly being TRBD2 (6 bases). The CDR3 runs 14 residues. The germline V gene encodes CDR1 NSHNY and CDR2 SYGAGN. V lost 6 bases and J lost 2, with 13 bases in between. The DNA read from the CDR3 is TGTGCCAGCAAAATGGGGGTCGATGCAGAA. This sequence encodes CASKMGVDAE. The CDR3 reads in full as CASKMGVDAETLYF.

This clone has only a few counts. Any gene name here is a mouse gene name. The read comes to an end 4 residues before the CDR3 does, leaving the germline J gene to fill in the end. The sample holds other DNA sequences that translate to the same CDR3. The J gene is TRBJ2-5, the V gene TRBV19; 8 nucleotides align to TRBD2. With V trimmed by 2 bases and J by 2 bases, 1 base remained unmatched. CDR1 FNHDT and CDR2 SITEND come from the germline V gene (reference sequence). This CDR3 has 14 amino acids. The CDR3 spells CASSILGGQDTQYF. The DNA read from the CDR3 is TGTGCCAGCAGTATCCTGGGGGGCCAAGAC.

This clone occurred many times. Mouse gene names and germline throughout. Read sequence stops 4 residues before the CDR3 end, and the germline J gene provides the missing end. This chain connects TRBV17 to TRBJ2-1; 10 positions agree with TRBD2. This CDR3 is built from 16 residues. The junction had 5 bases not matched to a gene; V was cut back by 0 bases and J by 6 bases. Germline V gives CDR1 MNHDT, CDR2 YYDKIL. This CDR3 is CASSRETGGGGAEQFF. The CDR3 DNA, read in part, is TGTGCTAGCAGTAGAGAAACTGGGGGGGGAGGTGCT.

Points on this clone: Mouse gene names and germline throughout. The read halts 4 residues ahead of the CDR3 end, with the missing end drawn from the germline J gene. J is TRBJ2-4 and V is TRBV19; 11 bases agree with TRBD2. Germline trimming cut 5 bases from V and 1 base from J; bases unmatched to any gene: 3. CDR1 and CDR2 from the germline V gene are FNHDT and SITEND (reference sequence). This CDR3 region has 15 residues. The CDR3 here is CASREDWGGQNTLYF. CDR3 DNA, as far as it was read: TGTGCCAGCAGAGAGGACTGGGGGGGTCAAAAC.

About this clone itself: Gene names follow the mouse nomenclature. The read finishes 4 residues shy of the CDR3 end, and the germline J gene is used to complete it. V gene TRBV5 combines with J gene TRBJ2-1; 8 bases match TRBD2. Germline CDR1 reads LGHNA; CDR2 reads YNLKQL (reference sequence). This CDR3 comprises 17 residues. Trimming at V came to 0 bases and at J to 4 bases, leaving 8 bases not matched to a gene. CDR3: CASSQDLQLGGYAEQFF. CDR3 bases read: TGTGCCAGCAGCCAAGACTTACAGCTGGGGGGTTATGCT.

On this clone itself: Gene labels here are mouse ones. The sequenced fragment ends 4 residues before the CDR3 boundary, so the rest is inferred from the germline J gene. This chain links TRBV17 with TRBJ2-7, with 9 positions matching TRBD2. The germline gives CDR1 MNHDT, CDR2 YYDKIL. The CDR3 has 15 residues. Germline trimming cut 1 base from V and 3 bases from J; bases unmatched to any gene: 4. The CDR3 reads CASSRVRLGDYEQYF. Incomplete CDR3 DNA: TGTGCTAGCAGTAGAGTCCGACTGGGGGACTAT.

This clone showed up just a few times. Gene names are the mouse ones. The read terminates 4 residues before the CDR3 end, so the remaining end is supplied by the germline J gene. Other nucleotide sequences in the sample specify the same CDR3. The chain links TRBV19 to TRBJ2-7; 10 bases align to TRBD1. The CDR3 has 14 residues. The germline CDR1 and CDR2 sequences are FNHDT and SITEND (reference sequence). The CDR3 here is CASSIRTGGYEQYF. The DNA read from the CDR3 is TGTGCCAGCAGTATTAGGACAGGGGGATAT.

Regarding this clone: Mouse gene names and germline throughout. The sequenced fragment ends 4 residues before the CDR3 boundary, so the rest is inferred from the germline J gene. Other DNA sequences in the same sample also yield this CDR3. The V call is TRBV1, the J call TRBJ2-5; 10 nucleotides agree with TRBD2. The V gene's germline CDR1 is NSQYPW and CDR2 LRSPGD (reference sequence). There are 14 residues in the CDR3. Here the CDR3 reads CTCSALGGRDTQYF. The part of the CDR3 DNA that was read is TGCACCTGCAGTGCCCTGGGGGGGCGAGAC.

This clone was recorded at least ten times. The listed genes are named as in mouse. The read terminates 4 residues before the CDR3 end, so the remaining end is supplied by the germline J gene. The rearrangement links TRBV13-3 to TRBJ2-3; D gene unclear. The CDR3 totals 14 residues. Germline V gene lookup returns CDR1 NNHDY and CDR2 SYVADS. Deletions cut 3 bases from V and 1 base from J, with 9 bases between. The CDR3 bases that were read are TGTGCCAGCAGTGCGACAAGCCGTGCAGAA. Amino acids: CASSATSRAE. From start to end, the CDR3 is CASSATSRAETLYF.

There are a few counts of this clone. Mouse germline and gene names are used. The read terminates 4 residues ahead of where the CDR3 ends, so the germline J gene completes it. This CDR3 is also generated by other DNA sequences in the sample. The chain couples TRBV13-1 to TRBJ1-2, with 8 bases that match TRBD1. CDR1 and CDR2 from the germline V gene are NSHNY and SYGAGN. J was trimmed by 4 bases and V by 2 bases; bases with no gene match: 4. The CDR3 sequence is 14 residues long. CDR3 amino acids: CASSDRGLGSDYTF. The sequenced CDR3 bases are TGTGCCAGCAGTGACAGGGGGCTCGGCTCC.

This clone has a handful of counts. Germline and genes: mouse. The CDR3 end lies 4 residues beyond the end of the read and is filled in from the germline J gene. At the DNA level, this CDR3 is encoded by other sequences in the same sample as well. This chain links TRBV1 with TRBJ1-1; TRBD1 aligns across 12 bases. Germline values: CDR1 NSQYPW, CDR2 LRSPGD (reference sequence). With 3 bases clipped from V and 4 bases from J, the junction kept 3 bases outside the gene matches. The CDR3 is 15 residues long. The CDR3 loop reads CTCSAGQGAGTEVFF. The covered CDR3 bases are TGCACCTGCAGTGCGGGACAGGGGGCCGGCACA.

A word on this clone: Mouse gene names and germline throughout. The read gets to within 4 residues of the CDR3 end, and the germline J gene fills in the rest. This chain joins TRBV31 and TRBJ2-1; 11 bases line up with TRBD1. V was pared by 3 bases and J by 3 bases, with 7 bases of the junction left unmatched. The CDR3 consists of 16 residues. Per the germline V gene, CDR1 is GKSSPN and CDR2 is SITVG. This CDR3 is CAWRGPGQGAYAEQFF. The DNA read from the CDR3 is TGTGCCTGGAGGGGACCTGGACAGGGGGCCTATGCT.

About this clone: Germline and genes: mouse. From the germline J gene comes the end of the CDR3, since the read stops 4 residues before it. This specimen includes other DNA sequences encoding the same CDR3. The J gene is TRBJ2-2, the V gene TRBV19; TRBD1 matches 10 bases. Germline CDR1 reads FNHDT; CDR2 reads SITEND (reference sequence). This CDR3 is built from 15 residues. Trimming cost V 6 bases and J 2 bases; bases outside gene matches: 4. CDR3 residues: CASTPGQGNTGQLYF. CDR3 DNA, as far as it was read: TGTGCCAGCACTCCGGGACAGGGGAACACCGGG.

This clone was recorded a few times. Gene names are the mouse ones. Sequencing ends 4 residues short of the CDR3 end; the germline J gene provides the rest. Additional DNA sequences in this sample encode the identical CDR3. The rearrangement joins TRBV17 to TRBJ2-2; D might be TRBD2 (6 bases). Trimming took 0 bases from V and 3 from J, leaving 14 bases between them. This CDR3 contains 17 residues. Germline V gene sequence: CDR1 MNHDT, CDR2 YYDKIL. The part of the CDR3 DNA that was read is TGTGCTAGCAGTAGAGATTGGGGGACGGGGGACACCGGG. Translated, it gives CASSRDWGTGDTG. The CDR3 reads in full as CASSRDWGTGDTGQLYF.

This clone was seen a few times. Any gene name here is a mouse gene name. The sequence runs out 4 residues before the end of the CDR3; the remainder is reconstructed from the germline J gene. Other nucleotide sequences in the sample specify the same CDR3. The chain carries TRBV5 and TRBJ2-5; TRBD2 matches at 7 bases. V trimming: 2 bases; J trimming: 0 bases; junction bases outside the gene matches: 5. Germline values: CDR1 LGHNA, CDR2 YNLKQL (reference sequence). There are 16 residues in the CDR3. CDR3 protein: CASSQRLGVNQDTQYF. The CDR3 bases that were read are TGTGCCAGCAGCCAACGGCTGGGGGTTAACCAAGAC.

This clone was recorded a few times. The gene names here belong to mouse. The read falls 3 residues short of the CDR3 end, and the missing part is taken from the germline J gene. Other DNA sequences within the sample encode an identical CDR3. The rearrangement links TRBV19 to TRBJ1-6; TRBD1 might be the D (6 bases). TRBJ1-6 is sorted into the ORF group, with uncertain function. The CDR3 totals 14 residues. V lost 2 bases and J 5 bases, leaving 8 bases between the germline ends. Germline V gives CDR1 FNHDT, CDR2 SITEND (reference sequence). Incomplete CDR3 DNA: TGTGCCAGCAGTATGGGACAACATAATTCGCCC. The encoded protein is CASSMGQHNSP. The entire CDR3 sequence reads CASSMGQHNSPLYF.

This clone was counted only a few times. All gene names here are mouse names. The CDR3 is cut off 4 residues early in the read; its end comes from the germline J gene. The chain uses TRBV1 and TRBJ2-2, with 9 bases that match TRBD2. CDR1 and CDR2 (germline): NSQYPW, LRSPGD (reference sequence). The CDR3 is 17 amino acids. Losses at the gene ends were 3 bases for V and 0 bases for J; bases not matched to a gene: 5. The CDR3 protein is CTCSAETGGTNTGQLYF. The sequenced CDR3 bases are TGCACCTGCAGTGCCGAGACTGGGGGTACAAACACCGGG.

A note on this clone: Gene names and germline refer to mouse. CDR3 sequence: CASRPGTGGAEQFF. Partial CDR3 DNA: TGTGCCAGCAGGCCTGGGACAGGGGGAGCT. The chain couples TRBV19 to TRBJ2-1, with TRBD1 identical over 11 bases. Read sequence stops 4 residues before the CDR3 end, and the germline J gene provides the missing end. The CDR3 is 14 residues long. Germline V gives CDR1 FNHDT, CDR2 SITEND (reference sequence).

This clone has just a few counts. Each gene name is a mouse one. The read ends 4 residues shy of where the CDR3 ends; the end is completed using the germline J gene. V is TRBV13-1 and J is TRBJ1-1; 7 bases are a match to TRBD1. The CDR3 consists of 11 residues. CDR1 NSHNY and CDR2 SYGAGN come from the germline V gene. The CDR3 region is CASTSGGEVFF. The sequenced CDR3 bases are TGTGCCAGCACCTCAGGGGGA.

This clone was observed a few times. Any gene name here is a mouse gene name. The CDR3 is CASSFSPNQDTQYF. The sequenced CDR3 bases are TGTGCCAGCAGTTTTTCTCCTAACCAAGAC. The rearrangement links TRBV14 to TRBJ2-5; D not certain. The sequence runs out 4 residues before the end of the CDR3; the remainder is reconstructed from the germline J gene. The CDR3 sequence is 14 residues long. Germline values: CDR1 SGHDT, CDR2 FRDEAV. V lost 2 bases and J 0 bases, leaving 7 bases between the germline ends.

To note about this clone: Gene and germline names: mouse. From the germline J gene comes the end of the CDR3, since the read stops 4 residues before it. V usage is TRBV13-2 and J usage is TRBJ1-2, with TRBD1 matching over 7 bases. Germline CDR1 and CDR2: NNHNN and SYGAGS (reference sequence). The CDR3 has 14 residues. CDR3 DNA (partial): TGTGCCAGCGGTGGTCGGGACAGATGGTCC. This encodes CASGGRDRWS. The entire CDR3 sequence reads CASGGRDRWSDYTF.

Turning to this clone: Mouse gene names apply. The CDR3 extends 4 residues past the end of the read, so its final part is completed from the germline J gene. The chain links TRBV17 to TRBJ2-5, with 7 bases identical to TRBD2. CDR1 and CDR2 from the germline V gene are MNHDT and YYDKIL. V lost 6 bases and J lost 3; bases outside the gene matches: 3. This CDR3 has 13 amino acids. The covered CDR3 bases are TGTGCTAGCAGGCGACTGGGACAAGAC. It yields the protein CASRRLGQD. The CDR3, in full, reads CASRRLGQDTQYF.